These 2 T cell receptor beta chains originate from one sample sequenced in a study of CD8 T cells in ankylosing spondylitis. Study outcomes and limitations: Typical of ankylosing spondylitis blood, it appeared, was a TCR beta motif of under 10 highly homologous variants.

The antigens of these receptors remain unknown. TCRdb fed the 5' RACE reads into MiXCR, producing one record per CDR3 protein. The data hold 500,000 or so distinct CDR3 sequences, with approximately 5% observed a single time. Sequenced input: blood, either unsorted or a sorted T cell fraction (not recorded which). Every receptor here comes from a male donor with ankylosing spondylitis.

The sample holds many counts of this clonotype. A junction end diverges from the germline sequence, so it may reflect a read error. The rearrangement joins TRBV7-9 to TRBJ2-1; 10 nucleotides agree with TRBD2. Germline CDR1 is SEHNR and CDR2 is FQNEAQ (reference sequence). CDR3 length equals 16 residues. This CDR3 is CASSSSGGAVYNEEFF. As DNA, the CDR3 is TGTGCCAGCAGCTCAAGCGGGGGGGCCGTCTACAATGAGGAGTTCTTC.

This clonotype was observed many times. The V call is TRBV9, the J call TRBJ1-2; maybe TRBD1 (6 bases). This CDR3 spans 15 amino acids. From germline, CDR1 is SGDLS and CDR2 YYNGEE. Deletions cut 4 bases from V and 3 bases from J, with 16 bases between. The CDR3 DNA reads as TGTGCCAGCAGCCCTAGAGGCAGGGGTGACTATGGCTACACCTTC. It specifies CASSPRGRGDYGYTF.